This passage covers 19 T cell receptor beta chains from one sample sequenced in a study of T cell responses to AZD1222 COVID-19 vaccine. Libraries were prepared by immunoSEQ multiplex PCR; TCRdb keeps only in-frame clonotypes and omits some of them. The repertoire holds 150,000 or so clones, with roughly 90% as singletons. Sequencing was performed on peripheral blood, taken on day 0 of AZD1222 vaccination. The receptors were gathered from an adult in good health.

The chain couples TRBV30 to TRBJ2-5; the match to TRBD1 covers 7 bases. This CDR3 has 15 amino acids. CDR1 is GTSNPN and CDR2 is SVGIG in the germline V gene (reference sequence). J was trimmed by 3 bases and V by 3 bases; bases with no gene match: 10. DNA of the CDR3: TGTGCCTGGAGCCGGTTGTCGGGACAGAAAGAGACCCAGTACTTC. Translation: CAWSRLSGQKETQYF.

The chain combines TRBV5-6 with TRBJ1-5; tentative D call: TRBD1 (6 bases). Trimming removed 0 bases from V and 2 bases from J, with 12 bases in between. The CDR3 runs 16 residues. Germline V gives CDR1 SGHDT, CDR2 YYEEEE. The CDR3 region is CASSLDRGLGNQPQHF. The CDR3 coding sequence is TGTGCCAGCAGCTTGGACCGGGGGCTTGGCAATCAGCCCCAGCATTTT.

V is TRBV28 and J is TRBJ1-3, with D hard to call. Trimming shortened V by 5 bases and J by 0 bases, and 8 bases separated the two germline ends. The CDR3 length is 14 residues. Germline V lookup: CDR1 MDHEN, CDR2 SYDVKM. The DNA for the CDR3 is TGTGCCAGCAGTCTCTCCCACTCTGGAAACACCATATATTTT. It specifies CASSLSHSGNTIYF.

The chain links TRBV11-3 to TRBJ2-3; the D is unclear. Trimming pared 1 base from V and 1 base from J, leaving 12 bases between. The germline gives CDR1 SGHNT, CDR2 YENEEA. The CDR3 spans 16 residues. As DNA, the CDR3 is TGTGCCAGCAGCTTAGTTGTGGGCGTTGGCACAGATACGCAGTATTTT. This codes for CASSLVVGVGTDTQYF.

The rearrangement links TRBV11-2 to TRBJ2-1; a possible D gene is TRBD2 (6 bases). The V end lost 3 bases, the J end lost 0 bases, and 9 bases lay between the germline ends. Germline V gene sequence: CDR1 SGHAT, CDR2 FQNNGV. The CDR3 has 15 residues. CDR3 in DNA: TGTGCCAGCAGCTTCTGGGGGGACTCCTACAATGAGCAGTTCTTC. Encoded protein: CASSFWGDSYNEQFF.

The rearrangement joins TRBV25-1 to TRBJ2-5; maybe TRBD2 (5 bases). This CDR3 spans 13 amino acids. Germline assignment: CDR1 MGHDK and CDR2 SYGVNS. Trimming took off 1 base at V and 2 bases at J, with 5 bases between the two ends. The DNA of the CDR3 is TGTGCCAGCAGTGAATGGGAGCAAGAGACCCAGTACTTC. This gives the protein CASSEWEQETQYF.

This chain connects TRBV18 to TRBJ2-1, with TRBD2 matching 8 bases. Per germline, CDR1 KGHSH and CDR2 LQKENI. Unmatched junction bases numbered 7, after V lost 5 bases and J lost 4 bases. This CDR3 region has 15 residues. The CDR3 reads CASSWGSGIYNEQFF. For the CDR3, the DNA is TGTGCCAGCTCATGGGGTAGCGGGATTTACAATGAGCAGTTCTTC.

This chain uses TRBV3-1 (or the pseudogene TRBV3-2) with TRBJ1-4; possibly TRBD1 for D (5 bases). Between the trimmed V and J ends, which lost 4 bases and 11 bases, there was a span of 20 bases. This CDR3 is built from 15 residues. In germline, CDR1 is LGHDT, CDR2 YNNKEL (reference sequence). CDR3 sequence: CASSLSGTRKVKLFF. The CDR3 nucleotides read TGTGCCAGCAGCCTCTCCGGGACCCGAAAAGTGAAACTGTTTTTT.

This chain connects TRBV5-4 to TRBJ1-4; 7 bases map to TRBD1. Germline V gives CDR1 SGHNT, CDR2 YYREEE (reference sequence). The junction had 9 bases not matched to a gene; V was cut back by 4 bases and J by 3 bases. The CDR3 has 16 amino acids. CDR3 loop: CASSTGQERSNEKLFF. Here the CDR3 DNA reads TGTGCCAGCAGCACCGGACAGGAAAGGTCTAATGAAAAACTGTTTTTT. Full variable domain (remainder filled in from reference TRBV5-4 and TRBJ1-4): ETGVTQSPTHLIKTRGQQVTLRCSSQSGHNTVSWYQQALGQGPQFIFQYYREEENGRGNFPPRFSGLQFPNYSSELNVNALELDDSALYLCASSTGQERSNEKLFFGSGTQLSVL.

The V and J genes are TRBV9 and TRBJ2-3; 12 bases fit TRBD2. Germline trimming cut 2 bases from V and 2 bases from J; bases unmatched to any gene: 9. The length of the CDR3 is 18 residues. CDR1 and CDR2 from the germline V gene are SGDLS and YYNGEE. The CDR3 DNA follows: TGTGCCAGCAGCGTTGGGACTAGCGGGCCCCCCTACACAGATACGCAGTATTTT. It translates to CASSVGTSGPPYTDTQYF.

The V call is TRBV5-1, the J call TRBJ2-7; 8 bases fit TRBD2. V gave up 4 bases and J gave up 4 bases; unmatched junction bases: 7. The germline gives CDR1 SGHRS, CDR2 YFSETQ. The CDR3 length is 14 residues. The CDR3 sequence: CASSQGLVGYEQYF. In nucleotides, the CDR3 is TGCGCCAGCAGCCAGGGACTAGTTGGGTACGAGCAGTACTTC.

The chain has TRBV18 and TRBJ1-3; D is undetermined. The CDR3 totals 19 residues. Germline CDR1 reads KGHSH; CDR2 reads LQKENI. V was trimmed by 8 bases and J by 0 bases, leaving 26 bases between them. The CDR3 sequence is CASPLGEGPPLISGNTIYF. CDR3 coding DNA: TGTGCCAGCCCCCTTGGGGAAGGTCCCCCCCTGATCTCTGGAAACACCATATATTTT.

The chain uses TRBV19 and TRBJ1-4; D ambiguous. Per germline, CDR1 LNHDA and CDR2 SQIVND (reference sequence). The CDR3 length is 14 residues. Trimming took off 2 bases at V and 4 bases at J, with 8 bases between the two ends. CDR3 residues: CASSILGGNEKLFF. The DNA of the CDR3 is TGTGCCAGTAGTATACTCGGAGGTAATGAAAAACTGTTTTTT.

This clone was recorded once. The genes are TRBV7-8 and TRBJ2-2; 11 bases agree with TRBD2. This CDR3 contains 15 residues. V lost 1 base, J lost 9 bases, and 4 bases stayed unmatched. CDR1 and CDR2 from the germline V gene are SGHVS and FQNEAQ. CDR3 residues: CASSLGLAGSRELFF. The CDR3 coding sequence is TGTGCCAGCAGCTTAGGACTAGCGGGATCCAGGGAGCTGTTTTTT.

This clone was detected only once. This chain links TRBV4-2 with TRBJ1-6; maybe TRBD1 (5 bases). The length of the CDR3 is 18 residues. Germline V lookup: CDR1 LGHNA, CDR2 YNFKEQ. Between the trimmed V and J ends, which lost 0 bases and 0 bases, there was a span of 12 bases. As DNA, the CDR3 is TGTGCCAGCAGCCAAGATGGAGGACAAAGCTCCTATAATTCACCCCTCCACTTT. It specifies CASSQDGGQSSYNSPLHF.

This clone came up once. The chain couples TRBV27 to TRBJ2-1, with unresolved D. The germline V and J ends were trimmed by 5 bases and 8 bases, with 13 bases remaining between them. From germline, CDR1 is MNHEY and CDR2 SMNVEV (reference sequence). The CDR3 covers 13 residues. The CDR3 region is CASSKDPADEQFF. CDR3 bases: TGTGCCAGCAGTAAGGACCCCGCCGATGAGCAGTTCTTC.

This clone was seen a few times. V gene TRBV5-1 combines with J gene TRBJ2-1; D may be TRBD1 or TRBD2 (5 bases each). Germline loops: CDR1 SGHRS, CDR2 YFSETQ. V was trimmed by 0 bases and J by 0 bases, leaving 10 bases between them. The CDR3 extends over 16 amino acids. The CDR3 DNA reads TGCGCCAGCAGCTTGGACGGGGCAAGCTCCTACAATGAGCAGTTCTTC. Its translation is CASSLDGASSYNEQFF.

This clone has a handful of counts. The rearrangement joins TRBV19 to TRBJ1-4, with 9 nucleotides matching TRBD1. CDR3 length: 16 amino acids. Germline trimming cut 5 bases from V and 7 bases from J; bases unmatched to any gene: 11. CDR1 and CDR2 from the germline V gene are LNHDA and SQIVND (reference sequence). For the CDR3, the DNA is TGTGCCAGTAGTGACTGGACAGGGGAGGGAGGTGAAAAACTGTTTTTT. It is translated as CASSDWTGEGGEKLFF.

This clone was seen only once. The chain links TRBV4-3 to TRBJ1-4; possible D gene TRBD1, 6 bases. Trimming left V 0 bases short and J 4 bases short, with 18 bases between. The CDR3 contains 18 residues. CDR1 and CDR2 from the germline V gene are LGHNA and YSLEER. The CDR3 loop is CASSQDLRGGRFNEKLFF. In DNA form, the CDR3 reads TGCGCCAGCAGCCAAGATCTGAGAGGGGGAAGGTTTAATGAAAAACTGTTTTTT.